Following are 11 T cell receptor beta chains from one sample sequenced in a study of Graves' ophthalmopathy and Graves' hyperthyroidism. Investigators amplified TCR beta CDR3 regions from RNA transcripts. The library came from an HTBI-primed first-round RT-PCR and a second-round multiplex PCR. MiXCR, run by TCRdb on the multiplex PCR reads, gives a single entry per CDR3 protein. The repertoire includes just over 600,000 distinct CDR3 sequences, about a fifth of them detected once, and roughly 6.9% sits in the top ten. Sequencing was performed on peripheral blood. The receptors shown here come from a woman in her late teens or twenties with stable Graves' hyperthyroidism. Some clones in this sample may be carry-over from other donors' samples.

The V gene is TRBV10-3, the J gene TRBJ1-2; D is unresolved. The germline V and J ends were trimmed by 6 bases and 7 bases, with 12 bases remaining between them. This CDR3 has 12 residues. Looked up from germline, CDR1 is ENHRY and CDR2 is SYGVKD. The CDR3 sequence: CAIRSDGGGYTF. The CDR3 coding sequence is TGTGCCATCAGATCGGATGGAGGTGGCTACACCTTC.

In its sample, this clonotype was seen many times. The CDR3 protein is CALKWHKNTEAFF. The CDR3 nucleotides read TGTGCCCTTAAGTGGCATAAGAACACTGAAGCTTTCTTT. The V call is TRBV12-3 or TRBV12-4, the J call TRBJ1-1; no clear D gene. Trimming pared 11 bases from V and 1 base from J, leaving 14 bases between. CDR3 length equals 13 residues.

This clonotype was seen at least ten times. The V call is TRBV2, the J call TRBJ1-6, with 8 bases identical to TRBD1. The CDR3 has 14 residues. Germline assignment: CDR1 SNHLY and CDR2 FYNNEI. The J segment lost 4 bases and the V segment lost 6 bases, leaving 2 bases of the junction unmatched. This CDR3 is CASRGQVYNSPLHF. For the CDR3, the DNA is TGTGCCAGCAGGGGACAGGTGTATAATTCACCCCTCCACTTT.

This clonotype has a count of ten or more. The V gene is TRBV20-1, the J gene TRBJ1-1; D is unresolved. This CDR3 spans 15 amino acids. Germline V gene sequence: CDR1 DFQATT, CDR2 SNEGSKA (reference sequence). V lost 4 bases and J 1 base, leaving 16 bases between the germline ends. CDR3 sequence: CSATPPGSGNTEAFF. The CDR3 coding sequence is TGCAGTGCTACCCCTCCCGGGAGCGGGAACACTGAAGCTTTCTTT.

In this sample, this clonotype turned up a few times. This sequence joins TRBV2 and TRBJ2-1, with a weak D call TRBD1 (7 bases). This CDR3 spans 17 amino acids. Trimming removed 0 bases from V and 2 bases from J, with 14 bases in between. The germline CDR1 and CDR2 sequences are SNHLY and FYNNEI. The CDR3 nucleotides are TGTGCCAGCAGTGAAGCCGTAGGGGGGACAGCCTACAATGAGCAGTTCTTC. It translates to CASSEAVGGTAYNEQFF. Using reference TRBV2 and TRBJ2-1 for the parts outside the CDR3, the full variable domain is EPEVTQTPSHQVTQMGQEVILRCVPISNHLYFYWYRQILGQKVEFLVSFYNNEISEKSEIFDDQFSVERPDGSNFTLKIRSTKLEDSAMYFCASSEAVGGTAYNEQFFGPGTRLTVL.

This rearrangement joins TRBV12-3 or TRBV12-4 to TRBJ1-2, with no clear D. CDR3 size: 10 residues. V dropped 3 bases and J dropped 6 bases, with 2 bases sitting between them. The CDR3 loop is CASSLHGYTF. CDR3 coding DNA: TGTGCCAGCAGTTTGCATGGCTACACCTTC.

Many counts were recorded for this clonotype. The genes are TRBV7-6 and TRBJ2-7; tentative D call: TRBD1 (5 bases). Germline V CDR1 and CDR2: SGHVS, FNYEAQ. V was shortened by 4 bases and J by 6 bases, with 13 bases between the two germline ends. The CDR3 consists of 13 residues. The CDR3 nucleotides read TGTGCCAGCAGCTCACGAGACAGACCCGAGCAGTACTTC. This gives the protein CASSSRDRPEQYF.

This clonotype was found many times. This chain uses TRBV20-1 with TRBJ1-5; D not resolved. This CDR3 has 14 amino acids. The V end lost 0 bases, the J end lost 2 bases, and 8 bases lay between the germline ends. Germline V gene lookup returns CDR1 DFQATT and CDR2 SNEGSKA (reference sequence). The CDR3 region has the DNA TGCAGTGCTAGAGAGGGGTCGGGCAATCAGCCCCAGCATTTT. Translating it yields CSAREGSGNQPQHF.

About this clonotype itself: Given a much more abundant clone one base away, this may be a read error. This chain connects TRBV28 to TRBJ1-1; maybe TRBD1 (5 bases). The CDR3 covers 14 residues. Germline loops: CDR1 MDHEN, CDR2 SYDVKM. CDR3 sequence (DNA): TGTGCCAGCAGTTTAGGGTGGGGGAACACTGAATCTTTCTTT. Protein sequence: CASSLGWGNTESFF.

For this clonotype: A read error may produce the germline difference seen at one junction end. V gene TRBV5-1 combines with J gene TRBJ2-7; TRBD2 matches 12 bases. Germline CDR1 reads SGHRS; CDR2 reads YFSETQ. The CDR3 is 18 residues long. The CDR3 protein is CAGSLVRLAGGQSSEQYF. In nucleotides, the CDR3 is TGCGCCGGCAGCTTGGTGCGGCTAGCGGGAGGGCAGTCCTCCGAGCAGTACTTC.

This clonotype was observed many times. The gene calls are TRBV3-1 and TRBJ1-1, with TRBD1 identical over 7 bases. The germline V gene encodes CDR1 LGHDT and CDR2 YNNKEL (reference sequence). With 6 bases clipped from V and 2 bases from J, the junction kept 6 bases outside the gene matches. This CDR3 comprises 14 residues. The CDR3 coding sequence is TGTGCCAGCAGAAGGGGACAGCTAAACACTGAAGCTTTCTTT. Translating gives CASRRGQLNTEAFF. The full variable domain, in which reference TRBV3-1 and TRBJ1-1 provide the parts outside the CDR3, is DTAVSQTPKYLVTQMGNDKSIKCEQNLGHDTMYWYKQDSKKFLKIMFSYNNKELIINETVPNRFSPKSPDKAHLNLHINSLELGDSAVYFCASRRGQLNTEAFFGQGTRLTVV.